This note documents a single T cell receptor beta chain sequence. This sample was taken from a study of identifying expanded T cells in peripheral blood. Healthy donors had no documented immune events, such as infections, while sampled. TCRdb's copy holds only in-frame clones and misses some; the assay was immunoSEQ multiplex PCR. The table shows about 91,000 clones, with 88% occurring only once. The CDR3 has 14 amino acids. Germline trimming cut 5 bases from V and 5 bases from J; bases unmatched to any gene: 5. The V gene's germline CDR1 is SGHNT and CDR2 YYREEE (reference sequence). The rearrangement links TRBV5-4 to TRBJ2-1; 9 positions match TRBD1. This receptor was identified in a person aged 18 to 75 in good health. Sequencing used blood. For the CDR3, the DNA is TGTGCCAGCAGTGCTCGGACAGGGGACAATGAGCAGTTCTTC. This sequence encodes CASSARTGDNEQFF.